This entry lists 27 T cell receptor beta chains sequenced from one sample in a study of T cell repertoires in cytomegalovirus infection. TCRdb re-called the reads with MiXCR, one entry per CDR3 protein. The sample has around 250,000 distinct CDR3 sequences, approximately 15% seen once. The sequencing sample was made of CD8+ T cells from PBMCs. The receptors come from a human donor in good health (CMV status not recorded). Some clones in this sample may be carry-over from other donors' samples.

The table lists this clonotype with a few counts. The V call is TRBV29-1, the J call TRBJ1-2; D might be TRBD1 (5 bases). Germline V gives CDR1 SQVTM, CDR2 ANQGSEA. The CDR3 has 12 residues. V was clipped by 6 bases and J by 6 bases, with 14 bases between them. This chain's CDR3 is CSVDRGGDGYTF. The CDR3 bases are TGCAGCGTGGATAGGGGAGGGGATGGCTACACCTTC. Complete variable domain (other parts from reference TRBV29-1 and TRBJ1-2): SAVISQKPSRDICQRGTSLTIQCQVDSQVTMMFWYRQQPGQSLTLIATANQGSEATYESGFVIDKFPISRPNLTFSTLTVSNMSPEDSSIYLCSVDRGGDGYTFGSGTRLTVV.

The chain combines TRBV9 with TRBJ2-1; 14 nucleotides line up with TRBD2. The CDR3 is made up of 18 amino acids. The trim removed 5 bases at V and 4 bases at J, leaving 11 bases unmatched. CDR1 is SGDLS, CDR2 YYNGEE, per germline. CDR3 sequence: CASRRTSGGPREYNEQFF. The CDR3 region has the DNA TGTGCCAGCAGGCGGACTAGCGGGGGGCCCCGAGAATACAATGAGCAGTTCTTC. Full variable domain (remainder filled in from reference TRBV9 and TRBJ2-1): DSGVTQTPKHLITATGQRVTLRCSPRSGDLSVYWYQQSLDQGLQFLIQYYNGEERAKGNILERFSAQQFPDLHSELNLSSLELGDSALYFCASRRTSGGPREYNEQFFGPGTRLTVL.

The rearrangement joins TRBV29-1 to TRBJ2-1; 8 positions match TRBD1. After removal of 5 bases from V and 6 bases from J, the junction contained 12 bases not matched to a gene. The germline gives CDR1 SQVTM, CDR2 ANQGSEA. This CDR3 contains 15 residues. The CDR3, as DNA: TGCAGCGTTAGAGTGGTCGACAGGGGATTCAATGAGCAGTTCTTC. Translation gives CSVRVVDRGFNEQFF.

This chain connects TRBV4-1 to TRBJ2-1, with D perhaps given as TRBD1 or TRBD2 (5 bases each). This CDR3 contains 15 residues. V was pared by 3 bases and J by 2 bases, with 11 bases between. Per the germline V gene, CDR1 is MGHRA and CDR2 is YSYEKL. Here the CDR3 reads CASSHPGRTYNEQFF. CDR3 DNA: TGCGCCAGCAGCCACCCGGGACGTACCTACAATGAGCAGTTCTTC.

At least ten counts were recorded for this clonotype. The chain employs TRBV6-5 and TRBJ2-3; D perhaps matches TRBD2 (5 bases). The CDR3 is 13 residues long. Germline V gene lookup returns CDR1 MNHEY and CDR2 SVGAGI. V was clipped by 6 bases and J by 6 bases, with 13 bases between them. This CDR3 reads CASSTVGVDTQYF. The DNA of the CDR3 is TGTGCCAGCAGCACTGTCGGGGTGGATACGCAGTATTTT.

V and J are TRBV6-4 and TRBJ1-1; D is uncertain. The germline V gene has CDR1 MRHNA and CDR2 SNTAGT. The CDR3 is made up of 14 amino acids. V lost 2 bases and J lost 4, with 11 bases in between. The DNA for the CDR3 is TGTGCCAGCAGTGACGACCCGATGGGCACTGAAGCTTTCTTT. Translated: CASSDDPMGTEAFF.

This clonotype has at least ten counts. The chain recombines TRBV12-3 or TRBV12-4 with TRBJ2-7, with 10 positions matching TRBD2. The CDR3 runs 14 residues. Trimming cost V 6 bases and J 2 bases; bases outside gene matches: 4. DNA of the CDR3: TGTGCCAGCAGCCACGGACTAGCGGCCTACGAGCAGTACTTC. Encoded protein: CASSHGLAAYEQYF.

This clonotype was detected ten times or more. V is TRBV18 and J is TRBJ1-2; possibly TRBD1 for D (5 bases). V gave up 8 bases and J gave up 0 bases, with 13 bases separating them. The CDR3 runs to 14 residues. Germline V gene data show CDR1 as KGHSH and CDR2 as LQKENI. Here the CDR3 DNA reads TGTGCCAGCGGCCGGGACGGAGCTAACTATGGCTACACCTTC. Translating it yields CASGRDGANYGYTF. Looking up the rest from reference TRBV18 and TRBJ1-2 gives the full variable domain: NAGVMQNPRHLVRRRGQEARLRCSPMKGHSHVYWYRQLPEEGLKFMVYLQKENIIDESGMPKERFSAEFPKEGPSILRIQQVVRGDSAAYFCASGRDGANYGYTFGSGTRLTVV.

The chain links TRBV7-9 to TRBJ1-1, with no clear D. Between the trimmed V and J ends, which lost 3 bases and 0 bases, there was a span of 8 bases. Looked up from germline, CDR1 is SEHNR and CDR2 is FQNEAQ (reference sequence). This CDR3 is 14 amino acids long. CDR3 DNA: TGTGCCAGCAGCTTGGTAGAGATGAACACTGAAGCTTTCTTT. Its protein product is CASSLVEMNTEAFF.

This clonotype was found many times. The chain links TRBV7-9 to TRBJ1-1; 9 positions match TRBD1. Germline CDR1 is SEHNR and CDR2 is FQNEAQ (reference sequence). Trimming cost V 5 bases and J 2 bases; bases outside gene matches: 6. The CDR3 sequence is 15 residues long. Written as DNA, the CDR3 is TGTGCCAGCAGCGAACGGACAGGGGATAACACTGAAGCTTTCTTT. This translates into CASSERTGDNTEAFF.

This clonotype came up many times. This chain links TRBV7-9 with TRBJ1-2; no clear D gene. CDR3 length: 15 residues. Looked up from germline, CDR1 is SEHNR and CDR2 is FQNEAQ (reference sequence). Trimming removed 2 bases from V and 6 bases from J, with 16 bases in between. The CDR3, as DNA: TGTGCCAGCAGCTTAATTCTGGGCGGCCTGGATGGCTACACCTTC. As protein: CASSLILGGLDGYTF. Drawing the rest from reference TRBV7-9 and TRBJ1-2, the complete variable domain is DTGVSQNPRHKITKRGQNVTFRCDPISEHNRLYWYRQTLGQGPEFLTYFQNEAQLEKSRLLSDRFSAERPKGSFSTLEIQRTEQGDSAMYLCASSLILGGLDGYTFGSGTRLTVV.

This clonotype has a handful of counts. The chain is built from TRBV25-1 and TRBJ1-2; D unresolved. The length of the CDR3 is 16 residues. V lost 1 base, J lost 8 bases, and 20 bases lay in between. Germline CDR1 reads MGHDK; CDR2 reads SYGVNS. The CDR3 here is CASSEFFQDPSSGYTF. In DNA form, the CDR3 reads TGTGCCAGCAGTGAATTTTTTCAGGACCCATCCTCCGGCTACACCTTC.

This clonotype has a count of ten or more. This chain links TRBV7-8 with TRBJ1-4; D is unresolved. Germline-derived CDR1 and CDR2 are SGHVS and FQNEAQ. The CDR3 sequence is 14 residues long. V shed 2 bases and J shed 2 bases, with 6 bases lying between them. CDR3 nucleotide sequence: TGTGCCAGCAGCTTATTCGGTACTAATGAAAAACTGTTTTTT. Encoded protein: CASSLFGTNEKLFF.

This clonotype was detected many times. V and J are TRBV7-6 and TRBJ1-1; 10 nucleotides agree with TRBD1. This CDR3 comprises 16 residues. Germline CDR1 SGHVS, CDR2 FNYEAQ. V dropped 1 base and J dropped 5; count of bases not matched to a gene: 7. In DNA, the CDR3 is TGTGCCAGCAGCTTAGGGGGTCCGGGACAGGGGACTGAAGCTTTCTTT. Encoded protein: CASSLGGPGQGTEAFF.

This clonotype has at least ten counts. This chain links TRBV6-1 with TRBJ2-7; D not certain. The CDR3 extends over 15 amino acids. Germline CDR1 reads MNHNS; CDR2 reads SASEGT. V shed 2 bases and J shed 0 bases, with 11 bases lying between them. The CDR3 loop is CASSEFSALSYEQYF. The CDR3 nucleotides are TGTGCCAGCAGTGAATTCTCGGCGCTCTCCTACGAGCAGTACTTC.

The V and J genes are TRBV5-4 and TRBJ1-2; TRBD1 might be the D (6 bases). The CDR3 runs to 15 residues. CDR1 and CDR2 from the germline V gene are SGHNT and YYREEE (reference sequence). The V end was cut by 0 bases, the J end by 3 bases, with 12 bases between. The DNA for the CDR3 is TGTGCCAGCAGCTTGGGGCCGGACAGTTACTATGGCTACACCTTC. Protein product: CASSLGPDSYYGYTF.

This clonotype was picked up a small number of times. The V gene is TRBV4-2, the J gene TRBJ2-3; 12 bases match TRBD2. The CDR3 spans 17 residues. V was clipped by 3 bases and J by 2 bases; unmatched bases: 6. The V gene's germline CDR1 is LGHNA and CDR2 YNFKEQ. CDR3 in DNA: TGTGCCAGCAGCCACCGACTAGCGGGGGAGATCACAGATACGCAGTATTTT. Translated, it gives CASSHRLAGEITDTQYF.

This chain joins TRBV3-1 and TRBJ2-1, with 15 bases identical to TRBD2. The V gene's germline CDR1 is LGHDT and CDR2 YNNKEL (reference sequence). The CDR3 contains 20 residues. V was pared by 5 bases and J by 5 bases, with 16 bases of the junction left unmatched. CDR3 protein: CASSESPGTSGGLPDNEQFF. CDR3 DNA sequence: TGTGCCAGCAGCGAAAGCCCCGGGACTAGCGGGGGGCTCCCTGACAATGAGCAGTTCTTC.

The V gene is TRBV20-1, the J gene TRBJ2-7, with unresolved D. Germline assignment: CDR1 DFQATT and CDR2 SNEGSKA (reference sequence). The CDR3 is 16 amino acids. V shed 0 bases and J shed 5 bases, with 20 bases lying between them. In DNA, the CDR3 is TGCAGTGCTAGAGATCAACCGGCAGCTTGGTTTGACGAGCAGTACTTC. This encodes CSARDQPAAWFDEQYF.

This clonotype appeared a few times. The CDR3, as DNA: TGTGCCAGCAGCGACAGGGATAGGCGGGGGGGAGACAATGAGCAGTTCTTC. It yields the protein CASSDRDRRGGDNEQFF. The genes are TRBV28 and TRBJ2-1; TRBD2 aligns across 9 bases. In germline, CDR1 is MDHEN, CDR2 SYDVKM. This CDR3 spans 17 amino acids. Trimming at V came to 6 bases and at J to 5 bases, leaving 14 bases not matched to a gene.

This chain links TRBV29-1 with TRBJ2-5, with D maybe TRBD2 (6 bases). V dropped 7 bases and J dropped 0 bases, with 18 bases sitting between them. CDR1 and CDR2 from the germline V gene are SQVTM and ANQGSEA. The CDR3 runs 15 residues. The chain's CDR3 is CSAASGFGYQETQYF. CDR3 coding DNA: TGCAGCGCCGCAAGCGGGTTTGGGTACCAAGAGACCCAGTACTTC.

This chain connects TRBV20-1 to TRBJ2-2; 13 positions match TRBD2. The germline CDR1 and CDR2 sequences are DFQATT and SNEGSKA (reference sequence). The CDR3 contains 16 residues. V shed 0 bases and J 5 bases; nucleotides not matched to a gene: 3. The CDR3 reads CSARDTSGGATGELFF. The CDR3 bases are TGCAGTGCTAGAGATACTAGCGGGGGGGCAACCGGGGAGCTGTTTTTT.

The chain has TRBV7-9 and TRBJ2-4; D gene uncertain. Looked up from germline, CDR1 is SEHNR and CDR2 is FQNEAQ (reference sequence). Trimming cost V 1 base and J 2 bases, with 15 bases left between them. CDR3 size: 17 residues. CDR3 amino acids: CASSLEGVPSTKNIQYF. The CDR3 coding sequence is TGTGCCAGCAGCTTAGAGGGTGTACCATCAACCAAAAACATTCAGTACTTC.

The chain has TRBV12-3 or TRBV12-4 and TRBJ2-2; 9 nucleotides agree with TRBD1. V dropped 3 bases and J dropped 2; count of bases not matched to a gene: 7. The CDR3 totals 17 residues. The CDR3 region has the DNA TGTGCCAGCAGTTTGCCCTCGGGACAGGGAAACACCGGGGAGCTGTTTTTT. This codes for CASSLPSGQGNTGELFF.

The table lists this clonotype with many counts. The rearrangement uses TRBV19 and TRBJ2-1; 7 nucleotides line up with TRBD2. CDR3 length: 15 residues. The V and J ends lost 2 bases and 5 bases, in that order; junction bases with no gene match: 6. Per germline, CDR1 LNHDA and CDR2 SQIVND (reference sequence). The CDR3 reads CASSIFTSADNEQFF. The CDR3 nucleotides are TGTGCCAGTAGTATATTTACTAGCGCCGACAATGAGCAGTTCTTC.

V usage is TRBV10-3 and J usage is TRBJ1-1; TRBD1 might be the D (6 bases). The germline V gene encodes CDR1 ENHRY and CDR2 SYGVKD. The CDR3 is made up of 13 amino acids. Trimming left V 10 bases short and J 1 base short, with 13 bases between. In nucleotides, the CDR3 is TGTGCCACCAGGGGAGGGACGAACACTGAAGCTTTCTTT. Translated: CATRGGTNTEAFF.

This chain joins TRBV6-5 and TRBJ1-1, with D uncertain. The germline gives CDR1 MNHEY, CDR2 SVGAGI. V was shortened by 0 bases and J by 2 bases, with 16 bases between the two germline ends. The CDR3 is 17 amino acids. The CDR3 sequence: CASSYSIGQRVNTEAFF. The CDR3 DNA follows: TGTGCCAGCAGTTACTCGATTGGGCAGCGAGTTAACACTGAAGCTTTCTTT.